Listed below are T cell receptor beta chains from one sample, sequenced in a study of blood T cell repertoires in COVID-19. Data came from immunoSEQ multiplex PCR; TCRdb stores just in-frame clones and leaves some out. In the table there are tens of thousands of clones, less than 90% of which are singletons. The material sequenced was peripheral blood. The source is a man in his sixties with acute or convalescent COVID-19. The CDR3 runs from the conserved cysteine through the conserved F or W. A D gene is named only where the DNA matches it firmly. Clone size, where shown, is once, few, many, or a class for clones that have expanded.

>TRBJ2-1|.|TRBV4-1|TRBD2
TGCGCCAGCAGCCAAGGCCTAGCGGGAAATTTTGAGCAGTTCTTC
CASSQGLAGNFEQFF
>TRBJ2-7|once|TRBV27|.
TGTGCCAGCAGTTTGGCTACCGGGTCCTACGAGCAGTACTTC
CASSLATGSYEQYF
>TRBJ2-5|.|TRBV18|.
TGTGCCAGCTCCAGGACATTAGAGACCCAGTACTTC
CASSRTLETQYF
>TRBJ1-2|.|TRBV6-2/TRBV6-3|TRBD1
TGTGCCAGCAGCCCGGGACAGGGTCCCTATGGCTACACCTTC
CASSPGQGPYGYTF
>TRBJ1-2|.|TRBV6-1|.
TGTGCCAGCAGTGAAAACCTATTAGACAGTAGCTATGGCTACACCTTC
CASSENLLDSSYGYTF
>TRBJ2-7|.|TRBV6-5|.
TGTGCCAGCGCAACATTAGCGCTTAGCTCCTACGAGCAGTACTTC
CASATLALSSYEQYF
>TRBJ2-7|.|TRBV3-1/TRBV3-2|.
TGTGCCAGCAGTACAACTTCAGGGTCCTACGAGCAGTACTTC
CASSTTSGSYEQYF
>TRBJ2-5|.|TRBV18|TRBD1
TGTGCCAGCTCACCCCCGCAGGGGGACGAAGAGACCCAGTACTTC
CASSPPQGDEETQYF
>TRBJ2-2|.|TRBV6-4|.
TGTGCCAGCAGTGACTCTGGCCAACACACCGGGGAGCTGTTTTTT
CASSDSGQHTGELFF
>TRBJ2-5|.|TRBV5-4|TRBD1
TGTGCCAGCAGCTTAGAGTTACAGGGGGCGATAGGGCAAGAGACCCAGTACTTC
CASSLELQGAIGQETQYF
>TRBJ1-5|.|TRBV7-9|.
TGTGCCAGCAGCCCGGGGGGGGAATATAGCAATCAGCCCCAGCATTTT
CASSPGGEYSNQPQHF
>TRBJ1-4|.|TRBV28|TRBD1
TGTGCCAGCAGTTTATCCGGGACAGGGAATGAAAAACTGTTTTTT
CASSLSGTGNEKLFF
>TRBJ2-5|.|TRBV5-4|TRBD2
TGTGCCAGCAGCCAGGTGTCCGGGACTAGCGGGATCGAGACCCAGTACTTC
CASSQVSGTSGIETQYF
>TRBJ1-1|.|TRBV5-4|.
TGTGCCAGCAGCTCGGGGGGGGCGACCCGCATGAACACTGAAGCTTTCTTT
CASSSGGATRMNTEAFF
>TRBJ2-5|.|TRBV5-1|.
TGCGCCAGCAGCTTGGGAAACAGGGTTGGAGAGACCCAGTACTTC
CASSLGNRVGETQYF
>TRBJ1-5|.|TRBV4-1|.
TGCGCCAGCAGCCAAGAGGTACAGTCCAATCAGCCCCAGCATTTT
CASSQEVQSNQPQHF
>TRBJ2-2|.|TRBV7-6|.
TGTGCCAGCAGCTCCCTGGGACAGAACACCGGGGAGCTGTTTTTT
CASSSLGQNTGELFF
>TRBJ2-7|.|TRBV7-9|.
TGTGCCAGCAGCTTACAGGGGGAGCAGTACTTC
CASSLQGEQYF
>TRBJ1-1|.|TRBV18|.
TGTGCCAGCTCAGGAGGGCAGGCTAACACTGAAGCTTTCTTT
CASSGGQANTEAFF
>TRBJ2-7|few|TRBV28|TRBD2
TGTGCCAGCAGTCTGGGACTAGCGGGAGGGCCAAACGAGCAGTACTTC
CASSLGLAGGPNEQYF
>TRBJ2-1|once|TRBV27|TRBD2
TGTGCCAGCAGTTTAGGGACTAGCGGCTACAATGAGCAGTTCTTC
CASSLGTSGYNEQFF
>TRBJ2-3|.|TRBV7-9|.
TGTGCCAGCAGCTCATCCACAGATACGCAGTATTTT
CASSSSTDTQYF